These T cell receptor beta chains were read from a single sample in a study of cytomegalovirus exposure and HLA in healthy donors. Produced via immunoSEQ multiplex PCR; TCRdb's table is partial and in-frame only. The sample lists 110,000 to 150,000 clones, 70% occurring once. Source material: PBMCs. Source of these receptors: an older woman in good health and CMV-seropositive. Both conserved end residues are part of each CDR3. A D gene is named only where the DNA matches it firmly. Expanded clones are given a class, and other clones once, few, many or no size at all.

length	J	D	V	size	DNA	CDR3
17	TRBJ1-1	TRBD1	TRBV5-1	NA	TGCGCCAGCAGCTTGGATCCTTTGGGACAGCAGAACACTGAAGCTTTCTTT	CASSLDPLGQQNTEAFF
18	TRBJ2-1	TRBD2	TRBV7-9	NA	TGTGCCAGCAGCCTGGGACTAGCGGGAGAGACGGCCTACAATGAGCAGTTCTTC	CASSLGLAGETAYNEQFF
13	TRBJ1-2	NA	TRBV7-2	few	TGTGCCAGCAGCTTAGGTGCCGGGTATGGCTACACCTTC	CASSLGAGYGYTF
12	TRBJ2-5	TRBD1	TRBV6-1	NA	TGTGCCAGCAGTGAAACAGGGGGGACCCAGTACTTC	CASSETGGTQYF
11	TRBJ2-2	NA	TRBV30	NA	TGTGCCTGGAGTGACACAGCGGAGCTGTTTTTT	CAWSDTAELFF
16	TRBJ2-3	TRBD2	TRBV28	NA	TGTGCCAGCAGTTTTAGCAGCGGGAGGGTTGGAGATACGCAGTATTTT	CASSFSSGRVGDTQYF
17	TRBJ2-5	TRBD2	TRBV5-8	NA	TGTGCCAGCAGCCAGGGACTAGCGGGGACCCTCCAAGAGACCCAGTACTTC	CASSQGLAGTLQETQYF
12	TRBJ1-2	NA	TRBV7-9	NA	TGTGCCAGCAGCTGGGGCTCGAACGGCTACACCTTC	CASSWGSNGYTF
14	TRBJ2-7	NA	TRBV6-5	NA	TGTGCCAGCACCGCCGATACTCTCGCCTACGAGCAGTACTTC	CASTADTLAYEQYF
13	TRBJ1-5	NA	TRBV5-8	few	TGTGCCAGCAGCGCGTACAGGAATCAGCCCCAGCATTTT	CASSAYRNQPQHF
14	TRBJ2-2	TRBD1	TRBV27	few	TGTGCCAGCAGTCGGACAGGGGGCACCGGGGAGCTGTTTTTT	CASSRTGGTGELFF
16	TRBJ2-1	TRBD2	TRBV25-1	NA	TGTGCCAGCAGTGAGCTCACTAGCGGCGCCTACAATGAGCAGTTCTTC	CASSELTSGAYNEQFF
15	TRBJ2-2	NA	TRBV5-4	NA	TGTGCCAGCAGTCTCGGCGGGGGCGTCACCGGGGAGCTGTTTTTT	CASSLGGGVTGELFF
14	TRBJ2-7	TRBD2	TRBV28	NA	TGTGCCAGCACTCGACTAGCGGGAGCCTACGAGCAGTACTTC	CASTRLAGAYEQYF
15	TRBJ1-2	NA	TRBV15	NA	TGTGCCACCAGCAGAGATTTAAAGGAGGTCTATGGCTACACCTTC	CATSRDLKEVYGYTF
15	TRBJ2-2	NA	TRBV5-1	NA	TGCGCCAGCAGTTCTATGCCAGGGGAAACCGGGGAGCTGTTTTTT	CASSSMPGETGELFF
13	TRBJ2-3	NA	TRBV13	NA	TGTGCCAGCAGCTTACCGGGGGCAGATACGCAGTATTTT	CASSLPGADTQYF
15	TRBJ1-1	TRBD1	TRBV6-6	NA	TGTGCCAGCAGTTCGGGACAGGGGGCCCCACTTGAAGCTTTCTTT	CASSSGQGAPLEAFF
15	TRBJ2-5	NA	TRBV28	few	TGTGCCAGCAGTTCCCCCTCGACATCCGTAGAGACCCAGTACTTC	CASSSPSTSVETQYF
17	TRBJ2-6	TRBD1	TRBV5-1	NA	TGCGCCAGCAGCTTGGGCGGGACAGGCTCTGGGGCCAACGTCCTGACTTTC	CASSLGGTGSGANVLTF
16	TRBJ1-1	NA	TRBV10-2	NA	TGCGCCAGCAGTGAAACGGGCCATCGGGGGAACACTGAAGCTTTCTTT	CASSETGHRGNTEAFF
15	TRBJ2-1	TRBD2	TRBV14	few	TGTGCCAGCAGCCTCAGACTAGCGGGAGTCAATGAGCAGTTCTTC	CASSLRLAGVNEQFF
14	TRBJ2-1	NA	TRBV6-1	NA	TGTGCCAGCCTGAGGGACTTCAAATACAATGAGCAGTTCTTC	CASLRDFKYNEQFF
12	TRBJ1-1	NA	TRBV10-2	NA	TGCGCCAGCAGTCGGGCCCAGGGGAACGCTTTCTTT	CASSRAQGNAFF
14	TRBJ2-3	NA	TRBV2	NA	TGTGCCAGTCCTCGCGGCATTCGCGCAGATACGCAGTATTTT	CASPRGIRADTQYF
15	TRBJ1-4	NA	TRBV4-1	few	TGCGCCAGCAGCCAAGGCGGGGTCACTAATGAAAAACTGTTTTTT	CASSQGGVTNEKLFF
12	TRBJ1-2	NA	TRBV6-1	NA	TGTGCCAGCAGTGAAGCGTGGCATGGCTACACCTTC	CASSEAWHGYTF
15	TRBJ1-1	NA	TRBV6-1	NA	TGTGCCAGCAGTGCCAGCTCGGGGGTGAGCGCTGAAGCTTTCTTT	CASSASSGVSAEAFF
17	TRBJ2-2	NA	TRBV6-1	few	TGTGCCAGCAGTGAAGCGCGTCTAGCGAAAGGTCCCGGGGAGCTGTTTTTT	CASSEARLAKGPGELFF
15	TRBJ2-2	TRBD2	TRBV6-6	NA	TGTGCCAGCAGAGGACTAGCGGGAGATGCCGGGGAGCTGTTTTTT	CASRGLAGDAGELFF
16	TRBJ1-5	TRBD1	TRBV5-1	NA	TGCGCCAGCAGCCCCGGGGACAGGAGCCCCAATCAGCCCCAGCATTTT	CASSPGDRSPNQPQHF
13	TRBJ2-5	NA	TRBV15	few	TGTGCCACCAGCAGAGGACAGGAAGAGACCCAGTACTTC	CATSRGQEETQYF
15	TRBJ2-3	NA	TRBV5-4	NA	TGTGCCAGCAGCTACGGGAGAGGGTTCACAGATACGCAGTATTTT	CASSYGRGFTDTQYF
14	TRBJ1-1	TRBD1	TRBV5-6	NA	TGTGCCAGCAGCTTAAGACAGGGAAGGGGCGAAGCTTTCTTT	CASSLRQGRGEAFF
15	TRBJ1-2	NA	TRBV29-1	NA	TGCAGCGTTGAAGATCGAGAATACAGCTTGCATGGCTACACCTTC	CSVEDREYSLHGYTF
14	TRBJ1-5	TRBD1	TRBV2	NA	TGTGCCAGCAGCCCGGACAGGGGTGCGCAGCCCCAGCATTTT	CASSPDRGAQPQHF
14	TRBJ2-7	TRBD2	TRBV5-6	few	TGTGCCAGCAGCTTGCCCCCGGGAGGTGCTGTGCAGTACTTC	CASSLPPGGAVQYF
15	TRBJ2-7	TRBD1	TRBV28	once	TGTGCCAGCAGGAGGAGGACAGGAGCCCTCCTGGAGCAGTACTTC	CASRRRTGALLEQYF
12	TRBJ2-5	NA	TRBV5-1	NA	TGCGCCAGCAGCCTCCCGCAAGAGACCCAGTACTTC	CASSLPQETQYF
16	TRBJ1-4	TRBD1	TRBV11-2	NA	TGTGCCAGCAGCTTGGGACAGGGGGCTACTAATGAAAAACTGTTTTTT	CASSLGQGATNEKLFF
13	TRBJ1-2	TRBD1	TRBV2	NA	TGTGCCGGGACCAGACAGGGCGAGAGGGGCTACACCTTC	CAGTRQGERGYTF
13	TRBJ1-1	NA	TRBV30	NA	TGTGCCTGGAGTGCGCGGGCGGACACTGAAGCTTTCTTT	CAWSARADTEAFF
13	TRBJ1-1	NA	TRBV5-1	NA	TGCGCCAGCAGCTTACTTATGAACACTGAAGCTTTCTTT	CASSLLMNTEAFF
15	TRBJ1-5	NA	TRBV6-5	NA	TGTGCCAGCAGTTACGTGGCGGATAGCAATCAGCCCCAGCATTTT	CASSYVADSNQPQHF